The next 29 T cell receptor beta chains were all read from a single sample in a study of blood T cells in healthy people across ages. A second PCR, run for roughly 7 to 11 cycles, used a sample-barcoded 5' primer plus a J-beta primer mix. TCRdb passed the 5' RACE reads through MiXCR, listing each CDR3 protein once. The table shows about 670,000 distinct CDR3 sequences, with around 52% occurring only once. The specimen was blood. All receptors derive from a woman of 80 years or more in good health.

The rearrangement uses TRBV7-2 and TRBJ2-4; 7 bases map to TRBD1. The V and J ends lost 5 bases and 0 bases, in that order; junction bases with no gene match: 13. The germline CDR1 and CDR2 sequences are SGHTA and FQGNSA. The CDR3 length is 18 residues. The CDR3 nucleotides are TGTGCCAGCAGCCCAAGGACAGGATCTGGCCTAGCCAAAAACATTCAGTACTTC. Its protein is CASSPRTGSGLAKNIQYF. The variable domain in full, completed from reference TRBV7-2 and TRBJ2-4, reads GAGVSQSPSNKVTEKGKDVELRCDPISGHTALYWYRQSLGQGLEFLIYFQGNSAPDKSGLPSDRFSAERTGGSVSTLTIQRTQQEDSAVYLCASSPRTGSGLAKNIQYFGAGTRLSVL.

The V call is TRBV4-1, the J call TRBJ1-6, with TRBD1 matching 8 bases. The V gene's germline CDR1 is MGHRA and CDR2 YSYEKL. This CDR3 is 14 amino acids long. J lost 6 bases, V lost 9 bases, and 7 bases had no gene match. CDR3 protein: CASRPTGGNSPLHF. CDR3 DNA sequence: TGCGCCAGTAGACCTACAGGGGGTAATTCACCCCTCCACTTT.

This chain uses TRBV20-1 with TRBJ1-2; no clear D. Between the trimmed V and J ends, which lost 2 bases and 1 base, there was a span of 11 bases. CDR1 is DFQATT and CDR2 is SNEGSKA in the germline V gene (reference sequence). This CDR3 region has 14 residues. CDR3 region: CSARLGSVNYGYTF. CDR3 in DNA: TGCAGTGCTAGATTGGGGTCGGTTAACTATGGCTACACCTTC.

The V gene is TRBV6-5, the J gene TRBJ1-2, with unresolved D. Germline-derived CDR1 and CDR2 are MNHEY and SVGAGI. CDR3 length equals 13 residues. Trimming took off 5 bases at V and 0 bases at J, with 7 bases between the two ends. CDR3 sequence: CASSVNTNYGYTF. In nucleotides, the CDR3 is TGTGCCAGCAGTGTAAATACTAACTATGGCTACACCTTC.

There are many counts of this clonotype. This sequence joins TRBV27 and TRBJ2-3, with a weak D call TRBD1 (6 bases). The CDR3 has 18 residues. Germline V gene sequence: CDR1 MNHEY, CDR2 SMNVEV (reference sequence). CDR3 in amino acids: CASGARSLGLSSTDTQYF. Written as DNA, the CDR3 is TGTGCATCAGGGGCAAGGAGCCTAGGCCTTTCAAGCACAGATACGCAGTATTTT.

In the case of this clonotype: A much larger clone lies one base from this, so it may be a read error. This chain uses TRBV10-3 with TRBJ1-2, with a possible D match to TRBD1 (5 bases). This CDR3 region has 14 residues. Trimming cost V 7 bases and J 4 bases, with 16 bases left between them. Germline CDR1 ENHRY, CDR2 SYGVKD. CDR3 DNA: TGTGCCATCATCGGGCAGGCAGGGACCTATGGCTACACCTTC. Its translation: CAIIGQAGTYGYTF.

This clonotype showed up many times. This may be a read error: a much more frequent sequence differs by one nucleotide. The chain employs TRBV6-5 and TRBJ2-1; 9 bases align to TRBD1. The J call may be mistaken, given a closer DNA end match to TRBJ2-7. The CDR3 length is 16 residues. The germline CDR1 and CDR2 sequences are MNHEY and SVGAGI. The CDR3 nucleotides are TGTGCCAGCAGCAGACAGGGGGTAAGCTCCTACAATGAGCAGTACTTC. It codes for CASSRQGVSSYNEQYF.

This clonotype was seen at least ten times. The chain carries TRBV6-5 and TRBJ2-1, with D perhaps TRBD1 or TRBD2 (6 bases each). The V gene's germline CDR1 is MNHEY and CDR2 SVGAGI. With 6 bases removed from V and 2 bases from J, the gap between germline ends came to 11 bases. This CDR3 spans 14 amino acids. The CDR3 DNA is TGTGCCAGCAGCCGGGGGCGCCCCTACAATGAGCAGTTCTTC. It encodes CASSRGRPYNEQFF.

Details on this clonotype: Germline and junction disagree at one end, which may indicate a read error. The rearrangement links TRBV7-9 to TRBJ2-1; D perhaps matches TRBD1 (6 bases). The length of the CDR3 is 14 residues. From germline, CDR1 is SEHNR and CDR2 FQNEAQ (reference sequence). CDR3 bases: TGTGCCAGCATGGCAGGGTCAGGGGAAAATGAGCGGTTCTTC. It encodes CASMAGSGENERFF. Full variable domain (rest looked up from reference TRBV7-9 and TRBJ2-1): DTGVSQNPRHKITKRGQNVTFRCDPISEHNRLYWYRQTLGQGPEFLTYFQNEAQLEKSRLLSDRFSAERPKGSFSTLEIQRTEQGDSAMYLCASMAGSGENERFFGPGTRLTVL.

V and J are TRBV5-1 and TRBJ1-2, with TRBD1 identical over 8 bases. The CDR3 has 15 residues. V dropped 0 bases and J dropped 5; count of bases not matched to a gene: 6. CDR1 is SGHRS and CDR2 is YFSETQ in the germline V gene. Here the CDR3 DNA reads TGCGCCAGCAGCTTGGCAAGGACAGGGCTTTATGGCTACACCTTC. Protein sequence: CASSLARTGLYGYTF.

The chain recombines TRBV20-1 with TRBJ1-1, with D perhaps TRBD1 (5 bases). Germline V gene sequence: CDR1 DFQATT, CDR2 SNEGSKA (reference sequence). This CDR3 contains 13 residues. CDR3 in amino acids: CSFPGRQNTEAFF. The CDR3, as DNA: TGCAGCTTCCCGGGACGGCAGAACACTGAAGCTTTCTTT.

This rearrangement joins TRBV6-2 or TRBV6-3 to TRBJ2-7; 10 bases align to TRBD2. Trimming removed 2 bases from V and 4 bases from J; junction bases left unmatched: 8. CDR3 length equals 16 residues. Germline CDR1 reads MNHEY; CDR2 reads SVGEGT. CDR3 loop: CASSYGGSGRKYEQYF. The CDR3 DNA reads TGTGCCAGCAGTTACGGCGGTAGCGGGAGGAAATACGAGCAGTACTTC.

The rearrangement links TRBV7-2 to TRBJ2-3, with D hard to call. The V end was cut by 5 bases, the J end by 7 bases, with 10 bases between. The CDR3 is 12 residues long. Germline V gene lookup returns CDR1 SGHTA and CDR2 FQGNSA. As DNA, the CDR3 is TGTGCCAGCAGCCGAATCCCGAATACGCAGTATTTT. It specifies CASSRIPNTQYF.

Many counts were recorded for this clonotype. J is TRBJ2-5 and V is TRBV20-1; unclear D gene. The V end was cut by 5 bases, the J end by 5 bases, with 9 bases between. The length of the CDR3 is 11 residues. CDR1 DFQATT and CDR2 SNEGSKA come from the germline V gene (reference sequence). The CDR3 DNA is TGCAGTGCTTGGGGAAGGGAGACCCAGTACTTC. This encodes CSAWGRETQYF.

This clonotype was seen only once. This sequence joins TRBV20-1 and TRBJ2-1, with 8 bases matching TRBD2. The CDR3 is 16 residues long. Trimming at V came to 2 bases and at J to 0 bases, leaving 6 bases not matched to a gene. Per germline, CDR1 DFQATT and CDR2 SNEGSKA (reference sequence). CDR3 sequence: CSARRGGGSSYNEQFF. The CDR3 DNA follows: TGCAGTGCTAGACGAGGCGGGGGGAGCTCCTACAATGAGCAGTTCTTC.

To note about this clonotype: A much larger clone lies one base from this, so it may be a read error. The V and J genes are TRBV27 and TRBJ2-7; D could derive from TRBD1 or TRBD2 (5 bases each). This CDR3 spans 13 amino acids. CDR1 is MNHEY and CDR2 is SMNVEV in the germline V gene (reference sequence). With 6 bases removed from V and 10 bases from J, the gap between germline ends came to 19 bases. CDR3 amino acids: CASSTGRTEAQYF. The CDR3 DNA follows: TGTGCCAGCAGCACGGGACGTACAGAGGCCCAGTACTTC.

This clonotype was seen repeatedly, ten times or more. The V call is TRBV5-1, the J call TRBJ2-1; 7 bases align to TRBD1. Trimming at V came to 5 bases and at J to 4 bases, leaving 9 bases not matched to a gene. CDR1 SGHRS and CDR2 YFSETQ come from the germline V gene. This CDR3 is 15 amino acids long. CDR3 region: CASRTGTEIYNEQFF. Written as DNA, the CDR3 is TGCGCCAGCAGAACCGGGACAGAGATTTACAATGAGCAGTTCTTC.

This chain uses TRBV29-1 with TRBJ2-4, with D tentatively TRBD1 (5 bases). This CDR3 contains 15 residues. Trimming removed 5 bases from V and 1 base from J, with 15 bases in between. The germline gives CDR1 SQVTM, CDR2 ANQGSEA. Here the CDR3 DNA reads TGCAGCGTTTTCCTCAGGGCGAAGGCCAAAAACATTCAGTACTTC. Protein: CSVFLRAKAKNIQYF.

The V and J genes are TRBV3-1 and TRBJ2-7; TRBD2 agrees at 7 bases. V shed 4 bases, J shed 0 bases, and the junction held 9 bases outside the gene matches. The V gene's germline CDR1 is LGHDT and CDR2 YNNKEL (reference sequence). The CDR3 runs 16 residues. The CDR3 here is CASSLEAGSNSYEQYF. The CDR3 DNA reads TGTGCCAGCAGCCTAGAAGCGGGATCCAACTCCTACGAGCAGTACTTC.

This clonotype was counted many times. The chain carries TRBV12-3 or TRBV12-4 and TRBJ2-7; no reliable D call. V gave up 5 bases and J gave up 2 bases, with 19 bases separating them. The CDR3 is made up of 16 amino acids. CDR3 sequence: CASSSVDAHHPYEQYF. CDR3 nucleotides: TGTGCCAGCAGTAGCGTTGACGCTCATCATCCCTACGAGCAGTACTTC.

The chain is built from TRBV27 and TRBJ1-4; TRBD1 matches at 7 bases. Per germline, CDR1 MNHEY and CDR2 SMNVEV (reference sequence). With V trimmed by 7 bases and J by 8 bases, 13 bases remained unmatched. This CDR3 comprises 15 residues. CDR3 sequence (DNA): TGTGCCAGCACCACCTCGCGAGGGGGCGGCGAAAAACTGTTTTTT. Residues: CASTTSRGGGEKLFF. The variable domain in full, with the rest retrieved from reference TRBV27 and TRBJ1-4, is EAQVTQNPRYLITVTGKKLTVTCSQNMNHEYMSWYRQDPGLGLRQIYYSMNVEVTDKGDVPEGYKVSRKEKRNFPLILESPSPNQTSLYFCASTTSRGGGEKLFFGSGTQLSVL.

This clonotype has only a few counts. The V gene is TRBV15, the J gene TRBJ2-5, with 8 bases lining up with TRBD1. J gave up 3 bases and V 0 bases, and 3 bases lay outside the gene matches. Germline-derived CDR1 and CDR2 are LNHNV and YYDKDF (reference sequence). The CDR3 covers 15 residues. As DNA, the CDR3 is TGTGCCACCAGCAGAGATCGGACAGGGAAAGAGACCCAGTACTTC. Translation gives CATSRDRTGKETQYF.

Concerning this clonotype: A much more abundant neighbour one base away suggests this may be a read error. The rearrangement joins TRBV5-1 to TRBJ2-1; 7 bases fit TRBD2. The CDR3 runs to 16 residues. Germline lookup yields CDR1 SGHRS and CDR2 YFSETQ. V gave up 4 bases and J gave up 6 bases; unmatched junction bases: 13. The CDR3 nucleotides read TGCGCCAGCAGCGGCCAGACTGGCGGGAGTAGCAATGAGCAGTTCTTC. As protein: CASSGQTGGSSNEQFF.

The table lists this clonotype with a few counts. This chain links TRBV20-1 with TRBJ1-2, with D perhaps matching TRBD1 (6 bases). Germline V gene lookup returns CDR1 DFQATT and CDR2 SNEGSKA (reference sequence). This CDR3 region has 15 residues. The ends were cut back, 6 bases at V and 1 base at J, with 18 bases in the middle. The CDR3 DNA follows: TGCAGTGCGATGCCGGAGACAGGCTTTAACTATGGCTACACCTTC. It encodes CSAMPETGFNYGYTF.

The DNA for the CDR3 is TGTGCCAGCAGTCGCGGGGAGTACAATGAGCAGTTCTTC. Its protein is CASSRGEYNEQFF. The rearrangement joins TRBV2 to TRBJ2-1; TRBD2 might be the D (6 bases). V lost 5 bases to trimming and J lost 4 bases, with 9 bases between them. The V gene's germline CDR1 is SNHLY and CDR2 FYNNEI. The CDR3 sequence is 13 residues long.

This clonotype was counted a few times. The gene calls are TRBV9 and TRBJ2-3; D remains ambiguous. This CDR3 spans 16 amino acids. V lost 4 bases, J lost 0 bases, and 15 bases lay in between. Germline V lookup: CDR1 SGDLS, CDR2 YYNGEE. Written as DNA, the CDR3 is TGTGCCAGCAGCCCCGCCCAGGCCACTAGCACAGATACGCAGTATTTT. Translating it yields CASSPAQATSTDTQYF.

This clonotype appeared many times. The V and J genes are TRBV7-3 and TRBJ2-5, with 8 positions matching TRBD1. The V and J ends lost 5 bases and 5 bases, in that order; junction bases with no gene match: 4. CDR1 and CDR2 (germline): SGHTA, FQGTGA. CDR3 size: 13 residues. In DNA, the CDR3 is TGTGCCAGCAGCGCTAGACAGGGGGAGACCCAGTACTTC. Protein sequence: CASSARQGETQYF.

The chain combines TRBV12-3 or TRBV12-4 with TRBJ2-2, with TRBD2 as a possible D gene (5 bases). This CDR3 is 16 amino acids long. The V end was cut by 5 bases, the J end by 4 bases, with 17 bases between. The CDR3: CASSPQIASGTGELFF. The CDR3 nucleotides read TGTGCCAGCAGTCCGCAGATAGCGAGCGGCACCGGGGAGCTGTTTTTT.

The genes are TRBV29-1 and TRBJ1-1, with TRBD1 matching 7 bases. Germline trimming cut 4 bases from V and 4 bases from J; bases unmatched to any gene: 15. The germline gives CDR1 SQVTM, CDR2 ANQGSEA. There are 16 residues in the CDR3. The CDR3 here is CSVVDRVTFASTEAFF. CDR3 DNA: TGCAGCGTTGTAGACAGGGTCACGTTTGCGTCCACTGAAGCTTTCTTT.